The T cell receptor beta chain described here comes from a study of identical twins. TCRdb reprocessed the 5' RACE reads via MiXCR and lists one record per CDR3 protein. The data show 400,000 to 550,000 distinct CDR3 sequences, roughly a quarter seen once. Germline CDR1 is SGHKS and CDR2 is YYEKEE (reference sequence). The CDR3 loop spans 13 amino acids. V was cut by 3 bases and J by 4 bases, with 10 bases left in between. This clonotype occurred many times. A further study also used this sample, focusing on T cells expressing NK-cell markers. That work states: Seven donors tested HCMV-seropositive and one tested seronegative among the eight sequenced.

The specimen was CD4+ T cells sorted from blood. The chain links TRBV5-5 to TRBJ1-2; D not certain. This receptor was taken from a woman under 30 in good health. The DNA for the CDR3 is TGTGCCAGCAGCTGGACGGGGTCCTATGGCTACACCTTC. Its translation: CASSWTGSYGYTF.